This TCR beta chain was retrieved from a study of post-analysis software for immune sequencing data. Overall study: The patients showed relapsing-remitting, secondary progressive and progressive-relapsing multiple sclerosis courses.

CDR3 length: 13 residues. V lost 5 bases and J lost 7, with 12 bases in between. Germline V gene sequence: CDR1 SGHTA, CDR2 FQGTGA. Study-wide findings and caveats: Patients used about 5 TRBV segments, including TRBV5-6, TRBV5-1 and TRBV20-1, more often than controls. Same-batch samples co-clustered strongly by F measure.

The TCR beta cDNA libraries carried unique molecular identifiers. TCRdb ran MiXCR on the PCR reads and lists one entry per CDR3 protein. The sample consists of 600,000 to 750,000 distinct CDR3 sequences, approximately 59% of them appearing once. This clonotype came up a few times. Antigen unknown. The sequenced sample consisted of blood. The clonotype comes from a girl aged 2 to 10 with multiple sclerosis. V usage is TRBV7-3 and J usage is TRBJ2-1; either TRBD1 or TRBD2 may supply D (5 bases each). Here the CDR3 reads CASSPGPQNEQFF. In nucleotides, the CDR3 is TGTGCCAGCAGCCCGGGACCCCAGAATGAGCAGTTCTTC.